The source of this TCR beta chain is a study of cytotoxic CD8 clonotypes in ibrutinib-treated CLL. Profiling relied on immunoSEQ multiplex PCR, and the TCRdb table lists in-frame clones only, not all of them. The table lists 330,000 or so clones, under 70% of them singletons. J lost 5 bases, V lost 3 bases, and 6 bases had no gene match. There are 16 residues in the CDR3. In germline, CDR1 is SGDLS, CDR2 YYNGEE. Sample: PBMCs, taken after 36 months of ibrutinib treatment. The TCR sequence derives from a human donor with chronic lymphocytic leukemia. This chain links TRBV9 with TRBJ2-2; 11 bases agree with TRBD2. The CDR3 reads CASSAPGLAVTGELFF. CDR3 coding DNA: TGTGCCAGCAGCGCCCCGGGACTAGCGGTTACCGGGGAGCTGTTTTTT.